This entry lists 3 T cell receptor beta chains sequenced from one sample in a study of OX40 agonist ivuxolimab in advanced cancers. Clones were sequenced by immunoSEQ multiplex PCR, and TCRdb holds only the in-frame ones, with some missing. This table has tens of thousands of clones, less than 90% appearing once. Sequenced material: CD4+ or CD8+ T cells sorted from blood, taken in a trial of the OX40 agonist ivuxolimab. The receptor set was obtained from an adult with an advanced solid tumor such as melanoma, head and neck, liver or kidney cancer.

V and J are TRBV7-2 and TRBJ1-2; D possibly corresponds to TRBD1 (6 bases). The CDR3 runs to 15 residues. Germline loops: CDR1 SGHTA, CDR2 FQGNSA. V was clipped by 5 bases and J by 5 bases, with 18 bases between them. CDR3 protein: CASSQSDRPSYGYTF. CDR3 coding DNA: TGTGCCAGCAGCCAGAGCGACAGGCCCTCTTATGGCTACACCTTC.

The chain carries TRBV12-5 and TRBJ2-2, with D perhaps matching TRBD2 (6 bases). Trimming removed 1 base at V and 6 bases at J, with 9 bases between. Germline V CDR1 and CDR2: LGHNT, FRNRAP. This CDR3 has 14 residues. The CDR3 DNA sequence: TGTGCTAGTGGTTTGGCCGGGGGACCCGGGGAGCTGTTTTTT. It yields the protein CASGLAGGPGELFF.

The chain links TRBV15 to TRBJ2-3, with D possibly being TRBD1 (5 bases). CDR3 length equals 14 residues. V was cut by 1 base and J by 3 bases, with 8 bases left in between. Germline loops: CDR1 LNHNV, CDR2 YYDKDF (reference sequence). The CDR3 sequence: CATSRGGRTDTQYF. The DNA of the CDR3 is TGTGCCACCAGCAGAGGGGGCCGGACAGATACGCAGTATTTT.